This T cell receptor beta chain appears in the sequencing data of a study of vaccination and CD4 T cells after COVID-19. Turning to this clonotype: As yet, its antigen is unknown.

Treatment of the sample: roughly 10-day PBMC culture with coronavirus spike peptide pools or control peptides (ViraFEST assay). ViraFEST stimulated the growth of antigen-specific T cells using peptide pools and subsequently profiled their TCRs by sequencing. The Oncomine TCR Beta short-read assay was applied to DNA of cultured CD4+ T cells. A single record per CDR3 protein comes from TCRdb applying MiXCR to the PCR reads. The data hold around 15,000 distinct CDR3 sequences, with around 73% observed a single time. V was clipped by 10 bases and J by 5 bases, with 21 bases between them. Germline V lookup: CDR1 MNHEY, CDR2 SVGEGT. The CDR3 runs 14 residues.

The sample comprised CD4+ T cells from blood, cultured in vitro. The clonotype originates from a human donor who had recovered from COVID-19. The V gene is TRBV6-2 or TRBV6-3, the J gene TRBJ2-7; possible D gene TRBD2, 6 bases. This CDR3 is CATGVGTRLNEQYF. In nucleotides, the CDR3 is TGTGCCACCGGTGTCGGGACTCGTCTGAACGAGCAGTACTTC.